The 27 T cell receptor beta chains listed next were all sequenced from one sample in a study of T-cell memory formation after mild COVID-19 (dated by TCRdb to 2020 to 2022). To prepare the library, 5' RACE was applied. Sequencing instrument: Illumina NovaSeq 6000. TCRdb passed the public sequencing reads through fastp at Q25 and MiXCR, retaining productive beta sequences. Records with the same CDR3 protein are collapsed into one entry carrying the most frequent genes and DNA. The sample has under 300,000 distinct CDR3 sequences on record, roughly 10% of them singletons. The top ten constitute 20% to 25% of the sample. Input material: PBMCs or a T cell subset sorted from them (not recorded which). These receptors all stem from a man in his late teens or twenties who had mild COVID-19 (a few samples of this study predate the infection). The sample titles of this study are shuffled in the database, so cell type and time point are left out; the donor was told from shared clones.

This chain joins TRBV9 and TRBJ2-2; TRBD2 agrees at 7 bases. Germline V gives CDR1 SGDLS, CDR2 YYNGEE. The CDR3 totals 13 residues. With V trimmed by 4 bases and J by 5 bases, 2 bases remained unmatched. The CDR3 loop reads CASSRGSTGELFF. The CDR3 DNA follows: TGTGCCAGCAGCCGCGGGAGTACCGGGGAGCTGTTTTTT.

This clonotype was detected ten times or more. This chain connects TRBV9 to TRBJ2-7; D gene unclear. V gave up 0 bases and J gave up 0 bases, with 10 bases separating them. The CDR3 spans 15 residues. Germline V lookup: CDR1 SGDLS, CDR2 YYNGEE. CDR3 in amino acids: CASSVAAVSSYEQYF. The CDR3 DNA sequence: TGTGCCAGCAGCGTAGCGGCAGTCAGCTCCTACGAGCAGTACTTC.

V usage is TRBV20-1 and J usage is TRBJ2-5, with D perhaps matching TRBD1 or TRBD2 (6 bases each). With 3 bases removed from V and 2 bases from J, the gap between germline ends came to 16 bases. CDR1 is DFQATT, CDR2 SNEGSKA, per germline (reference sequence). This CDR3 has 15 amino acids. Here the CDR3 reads CSARRFGGNQETQYF. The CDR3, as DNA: TGCAGTGCTAGGCGTTTCGGGGGCAATCAAGAGACCCAGTACTTC.

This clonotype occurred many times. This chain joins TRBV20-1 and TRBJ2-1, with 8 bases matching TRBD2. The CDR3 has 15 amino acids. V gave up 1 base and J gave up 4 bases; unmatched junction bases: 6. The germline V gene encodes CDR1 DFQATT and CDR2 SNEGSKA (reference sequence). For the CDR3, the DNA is TGCAGTGCTAGAGTGCAAGCGGGGGAGTACAATGAGCAGTTCTTC. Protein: CSARVQAGEYNEQFF.

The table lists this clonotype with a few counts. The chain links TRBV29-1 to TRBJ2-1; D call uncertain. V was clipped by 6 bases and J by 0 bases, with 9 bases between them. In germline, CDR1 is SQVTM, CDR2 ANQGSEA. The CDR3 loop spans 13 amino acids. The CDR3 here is CSVRGSSYNEQFF. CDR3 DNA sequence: TGCAGCGTCCGAGGCAGCTCCTACAATGAGCAGTTCTTC.

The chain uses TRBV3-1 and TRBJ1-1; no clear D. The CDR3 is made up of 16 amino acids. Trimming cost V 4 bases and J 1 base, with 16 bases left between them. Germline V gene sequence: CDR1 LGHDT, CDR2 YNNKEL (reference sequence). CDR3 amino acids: CASSPTAPMANTEAFF. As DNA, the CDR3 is TGTGCCAGCAGCCCTACCGCTCCCATGGCGAACACTGAAGCTTTCTTT.

Here the CDR3 reads CASRRSGGENNEQFF. For the CDR3, the DNA is TGTGCCAGCAGGAGGAGCGGGGGGGAAAACAATGAGCAGTTCTTC. The chain carries TRBV6-5 and TRBJ2-1, with TRBD2 matching 10 bases. CDR1 and CDR2 (germline): MNHEY, SVGAGI. The CDR3 is made up of 15 amino acids. Germline trimming cut 6 bases from V and 5 bases from J; bases unmatched to any gene: 7.

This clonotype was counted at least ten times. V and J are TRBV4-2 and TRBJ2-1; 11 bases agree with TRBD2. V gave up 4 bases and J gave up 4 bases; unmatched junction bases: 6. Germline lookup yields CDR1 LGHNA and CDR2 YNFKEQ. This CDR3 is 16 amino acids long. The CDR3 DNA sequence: TGTGCCAGCAGCCTTGAGACTAGCGGGGAATACAATGAGCAGTTCTTC. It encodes CASSLETSGEYNEQFF.

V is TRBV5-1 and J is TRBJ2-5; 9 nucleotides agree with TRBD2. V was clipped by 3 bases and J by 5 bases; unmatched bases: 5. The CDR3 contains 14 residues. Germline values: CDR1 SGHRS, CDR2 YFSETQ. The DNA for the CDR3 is TGCGCCAGCAGCTCCGTAGCGGGGGAGGAGACCCAGTACTTC. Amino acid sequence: CASSSVAGEETQYF.

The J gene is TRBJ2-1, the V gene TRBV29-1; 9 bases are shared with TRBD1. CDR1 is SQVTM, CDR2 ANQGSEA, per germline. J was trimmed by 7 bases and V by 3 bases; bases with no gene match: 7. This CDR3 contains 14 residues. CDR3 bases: TGCAGCGTTGAGAGGACAGGGGTGAATAATGAGCAGTTCTTC. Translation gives CSVERTGVNNEQFF.

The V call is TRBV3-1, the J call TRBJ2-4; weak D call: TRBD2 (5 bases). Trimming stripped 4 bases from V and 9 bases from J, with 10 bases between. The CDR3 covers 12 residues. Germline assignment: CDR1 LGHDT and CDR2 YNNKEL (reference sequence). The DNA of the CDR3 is TGTGCCAGCAGCCTGCGGGTTGGCATTCAGTACTTC. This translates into CASSLRVGIQYF.

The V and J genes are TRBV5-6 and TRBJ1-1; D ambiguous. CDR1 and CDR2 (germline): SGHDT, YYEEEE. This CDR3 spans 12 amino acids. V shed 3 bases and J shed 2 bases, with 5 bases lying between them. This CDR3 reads CASSWYNTEAFF. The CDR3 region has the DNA TGTGCCAGCAGCTGGTATAACACTGAAGCTTTCTTT.

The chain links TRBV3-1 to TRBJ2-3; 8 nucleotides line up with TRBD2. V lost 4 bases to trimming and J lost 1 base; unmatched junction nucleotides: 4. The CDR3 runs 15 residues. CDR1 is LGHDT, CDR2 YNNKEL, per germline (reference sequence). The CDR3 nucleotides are TGTGCCAGCAGCCCGTCGGGACTAGGCACAGATACGCAGTATTTT. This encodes CASSPSGLGTDTQYF.

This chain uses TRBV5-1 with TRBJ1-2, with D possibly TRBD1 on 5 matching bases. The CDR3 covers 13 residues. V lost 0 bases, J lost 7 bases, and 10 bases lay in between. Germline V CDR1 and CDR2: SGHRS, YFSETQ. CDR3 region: CASSLGAGSGYTF. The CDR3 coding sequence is TGCGCCAGCAGCTTGGGGGCAGGGTCTGGCTACACCTTC.

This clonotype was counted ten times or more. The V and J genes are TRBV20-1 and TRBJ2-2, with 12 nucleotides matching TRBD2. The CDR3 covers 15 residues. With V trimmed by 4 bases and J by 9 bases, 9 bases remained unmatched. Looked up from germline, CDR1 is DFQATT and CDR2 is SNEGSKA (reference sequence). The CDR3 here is CSATLAGGVGRELFF. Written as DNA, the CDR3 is TGCAGTGCTACTCTAGCGGGGGGGGTCGGCCGGGAGCTGTTTTTT.

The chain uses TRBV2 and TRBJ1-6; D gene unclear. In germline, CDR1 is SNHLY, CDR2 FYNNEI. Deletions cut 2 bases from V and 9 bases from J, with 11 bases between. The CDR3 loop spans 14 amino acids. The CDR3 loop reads CASSEIRSGSPLHF. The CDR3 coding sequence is TGTGCCAGCAGTGAAATTCGTTCGGGTTCACCCCTCCACTTT.

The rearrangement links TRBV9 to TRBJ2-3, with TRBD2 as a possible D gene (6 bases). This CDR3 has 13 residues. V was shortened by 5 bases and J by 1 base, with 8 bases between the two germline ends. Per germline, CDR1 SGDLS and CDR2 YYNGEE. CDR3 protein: CASSRERTDTQYF. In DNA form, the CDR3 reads TGTGCCAGCAGTCGGGAGCGCACAGATACGCAGTATTTT.

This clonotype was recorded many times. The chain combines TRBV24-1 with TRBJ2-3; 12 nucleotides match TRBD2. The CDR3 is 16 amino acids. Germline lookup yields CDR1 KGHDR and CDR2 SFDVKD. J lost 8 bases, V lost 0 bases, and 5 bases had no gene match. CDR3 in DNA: TGTGCCACCAGTGATTTGTCTAGCGGGGGGGCCGGTACGCAGTATTTT. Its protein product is CATSDLSSGGAGTQYF.

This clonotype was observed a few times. The CDR3 here is CATSESGRSNQPQHF. Here the CDR3 DNA reads TGTGCCACCAGTGAGTCAGGGCGTAGCAATCAGCCCCAGCATTTT. V and J are TRBV24-1 and TRBJ1-5; TRBD1 might be the D (5 bases). Germline V gives CDR1 KGHDR, CDR2 SFDVKD. Deletions cut 4 bases from V and 0 bases from J, with 9 bases between. The CDR3 extends over 15 amino acids.

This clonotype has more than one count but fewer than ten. The CDR3 DNA follows: TGCGCCAGCAGCCAACGGTCTGGGACTCACTACGAGCAGTACTTC. It translates to CASSQRSGTHYEQYF. The V and J genes are TRBV4-1 and TRBJ2-7, with D possibly being TRBD2 (6 bases). This CDR3 region has 15 residues. The V gene lost 2 bases and the J gene lost 3 bases, with 14 bases spanning the gap. CDR1 and CDR2 from the germline V gene are MGHRA and YSYEKL.

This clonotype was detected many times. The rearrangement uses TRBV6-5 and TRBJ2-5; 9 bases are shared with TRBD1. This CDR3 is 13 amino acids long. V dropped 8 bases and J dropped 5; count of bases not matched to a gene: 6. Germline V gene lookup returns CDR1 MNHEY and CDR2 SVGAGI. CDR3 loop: CASQTGGTETQYF. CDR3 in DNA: TGTGCCAGCCAGACAGGGGGTACGGAGACCCAGTACTTC.

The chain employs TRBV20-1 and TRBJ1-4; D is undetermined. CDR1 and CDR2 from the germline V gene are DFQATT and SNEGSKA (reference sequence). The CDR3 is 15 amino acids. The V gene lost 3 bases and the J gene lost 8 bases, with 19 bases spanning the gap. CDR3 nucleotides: TGCAGTGCTAGCCCGGCGGCATCGGCGGGGGAAAAACTGTTTTTT. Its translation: CSASPAASAGEKLFF.

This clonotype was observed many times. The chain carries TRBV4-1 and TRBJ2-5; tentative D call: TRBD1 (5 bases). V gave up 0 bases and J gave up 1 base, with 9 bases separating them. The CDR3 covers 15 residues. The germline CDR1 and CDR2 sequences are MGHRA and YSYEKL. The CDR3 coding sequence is TGCGCCAGCAGCCAAGAGGGGCGAATCCAAGAGACCCAGTACTTC. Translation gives CASSQEGRIQETQYF.

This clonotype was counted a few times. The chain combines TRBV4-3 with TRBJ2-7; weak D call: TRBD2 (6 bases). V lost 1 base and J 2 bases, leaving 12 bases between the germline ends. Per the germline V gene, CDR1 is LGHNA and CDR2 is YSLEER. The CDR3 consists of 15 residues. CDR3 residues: CASSQAGGKTYEQYF. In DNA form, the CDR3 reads TGCGCCAGCAGCCAAGCGGGCGGGAAGACCTACGAGCAGTACTTC.

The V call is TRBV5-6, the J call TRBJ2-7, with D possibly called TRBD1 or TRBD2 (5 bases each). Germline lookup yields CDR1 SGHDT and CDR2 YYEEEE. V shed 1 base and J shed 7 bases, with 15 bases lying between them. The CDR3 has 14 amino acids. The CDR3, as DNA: TGTGCCAGCAGCTTGTGGGGGAGTGCACGGGAGCAGTACGTC. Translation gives CASSLWGSAREQYV.

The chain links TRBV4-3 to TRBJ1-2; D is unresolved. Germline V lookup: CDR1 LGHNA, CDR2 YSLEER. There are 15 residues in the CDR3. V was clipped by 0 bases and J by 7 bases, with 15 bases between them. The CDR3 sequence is CASSQDLNEWAGYTF. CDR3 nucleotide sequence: TGCGCCAGCAGCCAAGATCTTAACGAGTGGGCTGGCTACACCTTC.

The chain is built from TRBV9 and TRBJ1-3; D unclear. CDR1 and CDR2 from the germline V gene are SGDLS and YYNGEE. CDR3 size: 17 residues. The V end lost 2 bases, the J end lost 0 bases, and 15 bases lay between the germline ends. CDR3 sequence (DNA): TGTGCCAGCAGCGTTTCCGAATGGATGAGCTCTGGAAACACCATATATTTT. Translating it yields CASSVSEWMSSGNTIYF.